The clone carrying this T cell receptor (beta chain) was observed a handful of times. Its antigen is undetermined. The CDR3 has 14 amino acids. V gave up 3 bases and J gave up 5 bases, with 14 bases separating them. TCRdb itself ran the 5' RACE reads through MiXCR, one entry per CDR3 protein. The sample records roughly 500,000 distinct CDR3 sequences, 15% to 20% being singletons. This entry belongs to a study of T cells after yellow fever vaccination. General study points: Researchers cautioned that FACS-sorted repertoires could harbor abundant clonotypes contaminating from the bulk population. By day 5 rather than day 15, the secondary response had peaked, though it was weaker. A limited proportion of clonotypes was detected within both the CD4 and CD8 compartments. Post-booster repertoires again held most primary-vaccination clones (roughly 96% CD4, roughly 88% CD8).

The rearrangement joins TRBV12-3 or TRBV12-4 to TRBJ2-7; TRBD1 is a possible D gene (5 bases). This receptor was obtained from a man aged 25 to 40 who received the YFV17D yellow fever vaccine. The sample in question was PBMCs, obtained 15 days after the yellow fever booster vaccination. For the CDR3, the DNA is TGTGCCAGCAGTTTGAAAGGGGCGCGGAACGAGCAGTACTTC. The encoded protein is CASSLKGARNEQYF.